This TCR beta chain was identified in a study of cytomegalovirus exposure and HLA in healthy donors. Study-wide results and limits: A previous analysis found most TCR beta V segments productive roughly 87% or roughly 30% of the time.

This clone came up a few times. Its antigen is still unknown. V gave up 4 bases and J gave up 0 bases; unmatched junction bases: 14. Germline CDR1 reads PRHDT; CDR2 reads FYEKMQ (reference sequence). The CDR3 length is 20 residues. 60 Vbeta and 13 Jbeta primers were used in PCR. Some clones are missing from TCRdb's copy, which holds only in-frame ones; the method was immunoSEQ multiplex PCR. The repertoire holds some 140,000 clones, under 80% seen once, with about 2% in the top ten. This receptor was identified in a young man in good health and CMV-seronegative. Specimen: PBMCs. This chain uses TRBV13 with TRBJ2-4, with 11 bases matching TRBD2. The CDR3 DNA sequence: TGTGCCAGCAGCTCCCGGCTGCTGCAAACTAGCGGGGGAGCCAAAAACATTCAGTACTTC. Translated, it gives CASSSRLLQTSGGAKNIQYF.